Presented here are 16 T cell receptor beta chains from one specimen sequenced in a study of blood T cell repertoires in COVID-19. Using immunoSEQ multiplex PCR, the repertoire was profiled, and TCRdb retains in-frame clones only, with some absent. The sample consists of 120,000 to 150,000 clones, around 88% of them appearing once. The specimen was peripheral blood. Receptor source: a woman in her sixties with acute or convalescent COVID-19.

This clone was picked up one time. The V and J genes are TRBV9 and TRBJ2-5; TRBD2 matches 9 bases. Per germline, CDR1 SGDLS and CDR2 YYNGEE. The CDR3 spans 18 residues. V lost 3 bases and J lost 1; bases outside the gene matches: 13. The CDR3 loop reads CASSARGPAGGPQETQYF. DNA of the CDR3: TGTGCCAGCAGCGCCCGCGGCCCCGCGGGGGGGCCCCAAGAGACCCAGTACTTC.

The rearrangement links TRBV27 to TRBJ1-6; tentative D call: TRBD1 (6 bases). Germline lookup yields CDR1 MNHEY and CDR2 SMNVEV (reference sequence). The CDR3 contains 15 residues. Trimming took off 3 bases at V and 6 bases at J, with 12 bases between the two ends. The CDR3 coding sequence is TGTGCCAGCAGTTTCTCTGGGGGCCCTAATTCACCCCTCCACTTT. It is translated as CASSFSGGPNSPLHF.

The J gene is TRBJ1-5, the V gene TRBV2; 8 bases map to TRBD1. V lost 9 bases, J lost 4 bases, and 2 bases stayed unmatched. The germline gives CDR1 SNHLY, CDR2 FYNNEI. CDR3 length: 12 amino acids. The CDR3 DNA reads TGTGCCAGACAGGGGGGAAATCAGCCCCAGCATTTT. Residues: CARQGGNQPQHF.

The J gene is TRBJ1-2, the V gene TRBV28; tentatively, D is TRBD1 (5 bases). The germline gives CDR1 MDHEN, CDR2 SYDVKM. Trimming removed 6 bases at V and 10 bases at J, with 18 bases between. CDR3 length: 13 residues. CDR3 DNA sequence: TGTGCCAGCAGGTCGACAGACTCCGGAACCTACACCTTC. Protein sequence: CASRSTDSGTYTF.

CDR3 loop: CASSPPANEKLFF. The CDR3 DNA sequence: TGTGCCAGCTCACCCCCTGCTAATGAAAAACTGTTTTTT. V and J are TRBV18 and TRBJ1-4; D not certain. The CDR3 spans 13 residues. Per germline, CDR1 KGHSH and CDR2 LQKENI. V was cut by 3 bases and J by 3 bases, with 5 bases left in between. Drawing the rest from reference TRBV18 and TRBJ1-4, the complete variable domain is NAGVMQNPRHLVRRRGQEARLRCSPMKGHSHVYWYRQLPEEGLKFMVYLQKENIIDESGMPKERFSAEFPKEGPSILRIQQVVRGDSAAYFCASSPPANEKLFFGSGTQLSVL.

This rearrangement joins TRBV30 to TRBJ1-5, with TRBD1 identical over 11 bases. Losses at the gene ends were 6 bases for V and 5 bases for J; bases not matched to a gene: 3. This CDR3 has 13 residues. In germline, CDR1 is GTSNPN, CDR2 SVGIG (reference sequence). The CDR3 sequence: CACGQGADQPQHF. The CDR3 DNA reads TGTGCCTGTGGACAGGGGGCGGATCAGCCCCAGCATTTT.

The rearrangement joins TRBV6-6 to TRBJ2-2; maybe TRBD1 (5 bases). Trimming stripped 7 bases from V and 4 bases from J, with 13 bases between. CDR3 length: 14 amino acids. Germline V gene lookup returns CDR1 MNHNY and CDR2 SVGAGI (reference sequence). This chain's CDR3 is CASTFSGPTGELFF. DNA for the CDR3: TGTGCCAGCACTTTTTCAGGGCCCACCGGGGAGCTGTTTTTT.

The chain uses TRBV10-3 and TRBJ1-2; TRBD1 might be the D (5 bases). This CDR3 spans 13 amino acids. Germline assignment: CDR1 ENHRY and CDR2 SYGVKD. Trimming took off 2 bases at V and 1 base at J, with 5 bases between the two ends. CDR3 sequence (DNA): TGTGCCATCAGTGAGCAGGGTAACTATGGCTACACCTTC. This encodes CAISEQGNYGYTF.

In its sample, this clone was seen once. This chain uses TRBV28 with TRBJ1-2; D is unresolved. V was shortened by 6 bases and J by 3 bases, with 17 bases between the two germline ends. From germline, CDR1 is MDHEN and CDR2 SYDVKM. CDR3 length equals 15 residues. CDR3 bases: TGTGCCAGCAGCTCTCCCCCCGGCGGATACTATGGCTACACCTTC. Translating it yields CASSSPPGGYYGYTF.

CDR3 coding DNA: TGTGCCAGCAGCGTAGGGGGTCAGGGAAAGACCCAGTACTTC. Translated, it gives CASSVGGQGKTQYF. The J gene is TRBJ2-5, the V gene TRBV9, with a tentative D call TRBD1 (5 bases). This CDR3 region has 14 residues. Trimming removed 0 bases from V and 6 bases from J, with 12 bases in between. CDR1 is SGDLS and CDR2 is YYNGEE in the germline V gene.

The rearrangement links TRBV28 to TRBJ2-1, with TRBD2 as a possible D gene (5 bases). The CDR3 is 14 residues long. The germline gives CDR1 MDHEN, CDR2 SYDVKM. The V end was cut by 5 bases, the J end by 6 bases, with 14 bases between. As DNA, the CDR3 is TGTGCCAGCAGTACCCCGGCTGGGAGCAATGAGCAGTTCTTC. It specifies CASSTPAGSNEQFF.

V is TRBV15 and J is TRBJ1-1; D is unclear. Germline loops: CDR1 LNHNV, CDR2 YYDKDF (reference sequence). The CDR3 covers 15 residues. The V and J ends lost 4 bases and 0 bases respectively, with 12 bases between them. The CDR3 reads CATSIGGSMNTEAFF. The CDR3 DNA follows: TGTGCCACCAGCATCGGCGGGAGCATGAACACTGAAGCTTTCTTT.

The gene calls are TRBV7-9 and TRBJ1-1, with D unclear. V was pared by 1 base and J by 7 bases, with 7 bases between. Germline CDR1 and CDR2: SEHNR and FQNEAQ (reference sequence). This CDR3 region has 12 residues. CDR3 amino acids: CASSLGGLEAFF. CDR3 DNA: TGTGCCAGCAGCTTAGGCGGACTTGAAGCTTTCTTT.

This chain links TRBV5-5 with TRBJ2-7, with D perhaps matching TRBD1 (5 bases). Deletions cut 2 bases from V and 6 bases from J, with 12 bases between. The CDR3 loop spans 13 amino acids. CDR1 is SGHKS and CDR2 is YYEKEE in the germline V gene (reference sequence). This chain's CDR3 is CASSLRGLVEQYF. CDR3 DNA sequence: TGTGCCAGCAGCTTAAGGGGTCTTGTCGAGCAGTACTTC.

The V gene is TRBV30, the J gene TRBJ1-2; D perhaps matches TRBD1 (6 bases). The CDR3 has 13 residues. Per germline, CDR1 GTSNPN and CDR2 SVGIG (reference sequence). V lost 3 bases to trimming and J lost 5 bases, with 13 bases between them. The CDR3 coding sequence is TGTGCCTGGAGGGTTACAGGGTTGTATGGCTACACCTTC. Amino acid sequence: CAWRVTGLYGYTF.

The V and J genes are TRBV5-1 and TRBJ1-2; D unclear. Deletions cut 0 bases from V and 4 bases from J, with 13 bases between. Germline V gene lookup returns CDR1 SGHRS and CDR2 YFSETQ. This CDR3 is built from 15 residues. CDR3 sequence reads: CASSLEGGASYGYTF. Written as DNA, the CDR3 is TGCGCCAGCAGCTTGGAAGGCGGAGCCTCCTATGGCTACACCTTC.